One sample yielded the 14 T cell receptor beta chains listed below, sequenced in a study of cytomegalovirus exposure and HLA in healthy donors. Repertoires were generated with immunoSEQ multiplex PCR, while TCRdb's copy carries only in-frame clones and drops some. The repertoire holds approximately 280,000 clones, with 70% to 90% as singletons. The sample taken for sequencing was PBMCs. All receptors derive from a woman aged 18-30 years in good health and CMV-seronegative.

V usage is TRBV13 and J usage is TRBJ2-7, with D perhaps matching TRBD1 (6 bases). V shed 5 bases and J shed 0 bases, with 11 bases lying between them. Germline CDR1 reads PRHDT; CDR2 reads FYEKMQ (reference sequence). There are 14 residues in the CDR3. CDR3 bases: TGTGCCAGCAGCCTGACAGGATACTCCTACGAGCAGTACTTC. This translates into CASSLTGYSYEQYF.

The chain is built from TRBV7-2 and TRBJ2-5; 8 nucleotides align to TRBD1. Germline CDR1 SGHTA, CDR2 FQGNSA. The CDR3 spans 14 residues. The junction had 5 bases not matched to a gene; V was cut back by 5 bases and J by 3 bases. Here the CDR3 reads CASSRTGLKETQYF. The DNA of the CDR3 is TGTGCCAGCAGCCGGACAGGGTTGAAAGAGACCCAGTACTTC.

V usage is TRBV5-6 and J usage is TRBJ2-3, with 11 bases lining up with TRBD2. The trim removed 0 bases at V and 12 bases at J, leaving 6 bases unmatched. Germline V lookup: CDR1 SGHDT, CDR2 YYEEEE. CDR3 size: 14 residues. The CDR3 is CASSLVAGGVTQYF. DNA for the CDR3: TGTGCCAGCAGCTTGGTAGCGGGAGGGGTCACACAGTATTTT.

This clone was counted a single time. This chain connects TRBV7-2 to TRBJ1-4; TRBD1 matches 9 bases. Trimming at V came to 6 bases and at J to 6 bases, leaving 8 bases not matched to a gene. The CDR3 extends over 15 amino acids. Looked up from germline, CDR1 is SGHTA and CDR2 is FQGNSA. The CDR3 loop is CASSLQRDRDEKLFF. The CDR3 DNA reads TGTGCCAGCAGTTTACAACGGGACAGGGATGAAAAACTGTTTTTT.

As for this clone: The same CDR3 arises from other DNA sequences in this sample as well. CDR3 loop: CASSSGQALYGYTF. DNA for the CDR3: TGTGCCAGCAGTTCCGGACAGGCCCTCTATGGCTACACCTTC. The chain combines TRBV27 with TRBJ1-2; TRBD1 aligns across 7 bases. The V segment lost 4 bases and the J segment 4 bases; nucleotides outside the gene matches: 6. Germline V gene sequence: CDR1 MNHEY, CDR2 SMNVEV (reference sequence). This CDR3 has 14 residues.

This clone has a handful of counts. The chain recombines TRBV28 with TRBJ1-1; 7 bases are a match to TRBD1. The CDR3 is 13 residues long. The J segment lost 10 bases and the V segment lost 2 bases, leaving 7 bases of the junction unmatched. Germline assignment: CDR1 MDHEN and CDR2 SYDVKM. The CDR3 sequence: CASSLPRQGAAFF. CDR3 DNA sequence: TGTGCCAGCAGTTTACCCAGACAGGGCGCAGCTTTCTTT.

V is TRBV13 and J is TRBJ1-2; D is undetermined. Germline CDR1 is PRHDT and CDR2 is FYEKMQ (reference sequence). Trimming removed 5 bases from V and 3 bases from J, with 16 bases in between. The CDR3 extends over 15 amino acids. CDR3 coding DNA: TGTGCCAGCAGCCCTAACCGCCCGTTAGACTATGGCTACACCTTC. This translates into CASSPNRPLDYGYTF.

The rearrangement links TRBV27 to TRBJ2-7; TRBD1 aligns across 9 bases. Losses at the gene ends were 8 bases for V and 4 bases for J; bases not matched to a gene: 12. Germline V gene data show CDR1 as MNHEY and CDR2 as SMNVEV (reference sequence). This CDR3 spans 15 amino acids. CDR3 in amino acids: CASGNVGTGFYEQYF. CDR3 DNA: TGTGCCAGCGGAAACGTGGGGACAGGGTTTTACGAGCAGTACTTC.

This rearrangement joins TRBV2 to TRBJ2-3, with 14 bases aligning to TRBD2. Germline V gives CDR1 SNHLY, CDR2 FYNNEI. The J segment lost 4 bases and the V segment lost 6 bases, leaving 3 bases of the junction unmatched. The CDR3 totals 15 residues. CDR3 nucleotides: TGTGCCAGCAGAAGACTAGCGGGAGGGTCAGATACGCAGTATTTT. The encoded protein is CASRRLAGGSDTQYF.

V is TRBV27 and J is TRBJ2-7; 10 bases map to TRBD1. The CDR3 has 15 amino acids. Per the germline V gene, CDR1 is MNHEY and CDR2 is SMNVEV (reference sequence). The V segment lost 6 bases and the J segment 2 bases; nucleotides outside the gene matches: 7. The CDR3 sequence is CASSQGTGDAYEQYF. In DNA form, the CDR3 reads TGTGCCAGCAGCCAAGGGACAGGGGATGCCTACGAGCAGTACTTC.

The gene calls are TRBV27 and TRBJ2-7, with 9 bases identical to TRBD2. The V and J ends lost 2 bases and 3 bases, in that order; junction bases with no gene match: 5. The CDR3 consists of 15 residues. Germline V gene data show CDR1 as MNHEY and CDR2 as SMNVEV (reference sequence). The CDR3 reads CASSLNAGGNYEQYF. Written as DNA, the CDR3 is TGTGCCAGCAGTTTAAACGCGGGAGGGAACTACGAGCAGTACTTC.

The gene calls are TRBV5-8 and TRBJ1-5; TRBD1 aligns across 7 bases. V lost 2 bases to trimming and J lost 0 bases; unmatched junction nucleotides: 5. The CDR3 consists of 16 residues. The V gene's germline CDR1 is SGHTS and CDR2 YDEGEE. The CDR3: CASSFRQGHSNQPQHF. The CDR3 DNA is TGTGCCAGCAGCTTTCGACAGGGTCATAGCAATCAGCCCCAGCATTTT.

The chain uses TRBV10-2 and TRBJ1-2; D is unclear. The CDR3 totals 16 residues. V was cut by 4 bases and J by 4 bases, with 19 bases left in between. CDR1 and CDR2 (germline): WSHSY, SAAADI. This CDR3 is CASSGLVSGSGYGYTF. The CDR3 region has the DNA TGCGCCAGCAGTGGGCTCGTCTCAGGAAGTGGCTATGGCTACACCTTC.

The chain carries TRBV27 and TRBJ1-5; 8 nucleotides agree with TRBD1. From germline, CDR1 is MNHEY and CDR2 SMNVEV (reference sequence). The CDR3 sequence is 15 residues long. V shed 5 bases, J shed 5 bases, and the junction held 8 bases outside the gene matches. In nucleotides, the CDR3 is TGTGCCAGCAGTCAGGGGGCAAATCCAGATCAGCCCCAGCATTTT. This sequence encodes CASSQGANPDQPQHF.